Described below is a single T cell receptor (beta chain) sequence and its context. At one end the junction does not follow the germline gene, possibly because of a read error. Per the germline V gene, CDR1 is DFQATT and CDR2 is SNEGSKA (reference sequence). The CDR3 runs 15 residues. This entry is derived from a study of identical twins. A universal primer binding site was introduced by template switching. The final cDNA contained unique molecular identifiers. One entry per CDR3 protein, called by TCRdb with MiXCR from the 5' RACE reads. The sample holds about 690,000 distinct CDR3 sequences, 21% seen once. This sample was shared with a second study, whose subject was T cells expressing NK-cell markers.

The gene calls are TRBV20-1 and TRBJ2-2; perhaps TRBD1 as D (6 bases). The sequenced sample was PBMCs. This clonotype originated in a woman between 18 and 29 years old in good health. The chain's CDR3 is CGARGQSHRTGELFF. CDR3 coding DNA: TGCGGTGCTCGCGGACAGTCCCACCGAACCGGGGAGCTGTTTTTT.